The rows below give T cell receptor beta chains drawn from one sample of a study of shared clonotypes between healthy human individuals. TCRdb's table, derived via immunoSEQ multiplex PCR, lists solely in-frame clones and lacks some. This sample has millions of clones; less than 95% occur once, and the top ten carry around 1.1%. The sample taken for sequencing was naive CD8+ T cells sorted from blood. The receptors derive from a young man in good health. The conserved cysteine and the conserved F or W are not part of the CDR3 here. The D gene is left open where the match is weak.

J gene | V gene | D gene | CDR3 protein
TRBJ2-5 | TRBV6-1 | . | ASSEVRETQY
TRBJ1-2 | TRBV4-3 | . | ASSQEASTNYGYT
TRBJ2-7 | TRBV4-3 | . | ASSQASDWSGEQY
TRBJ2-5 | TRBV27 | TRBD1 | ASSPLGQGETQY
TRBJ2-5 | TRBV7-7 | . | ASSSDSTYETQY
TRBJ1-1 | TRBV7-8 | . | ASRGDTEAF
TRBJ1-3 | TRBV7-6 | . | ASSSVINSGNTIY
TRBJ2-5 | TRBV28 | TRBD2 | ASSSPASGGVIGQETQY
TRBJ2-7 | TRBV7-2 | TRBD2 | ASSLVTSSHEY
TRBJ2-1 | TRBV29-1 | TRBD2 | SVEGPSGSYNEQF
TRBJ2-3 | TRBV27 | TRBD2 | ASSLVRTSSTDTQY
TRBJ2-5 | TRBV5-1 | . | ASSLFGGQETQY
TRBJ2-1 | TRBV6-5 | . | ASSPRIVYNEQF
TRBJ2-3 | TRBV2 | . | ASRSWSSTDTQY
TRBJ1-6 | TRBV28 | . | ASSPYNSPLH
TRBJ1-2 | TRBV5-4 | TRBD1 | ASSSQGAPGYGYT
TRBJ1-3 | TRBV11-2 | . | ASSSWGGGNTIY
TRBJ2-7 | TRBV28 | TRBD2 | ASSLGRPGGYEQY
TRBJ1-5 | TRBV27 | TRBD1 | ASSDRENQPQH
TRBJ2-1 | TRBV25-1 | . | ASSTNSPGDEYNEQF
TRBJ2-1 | TRBV30 | . | AWGGLASYNEQF
TRBJ2-7 | TRBV5-1 | TRBD1 | ASSLAEGQGDYEQY
TRBJ1-1 | TRBV27 | . | ASSFWGTTEAF
TRBJ2-5 | TRBV10-2 | . | ASSGSVQETQY
TRBJ2-5 | TRBV7-6 | . | ASSLGSDQETQY
TRBJ2-4 | TRBV7-9 | . | ASRIHGPGAKNIQY
TRBJ1-4 | TRBV28 | TRBD1 | ASSLRTGGEKLF
TRBJ1-2 | TRBV4-2 | TRBD1 | ASSQESQGGVYGYT
TRBJ1-2 | TRBV4-1 | . | ASSQDLLKANYGYT
TRBJ2-1 | TRBV5-1 | . | ASSPDFSYNEQF
TRBJ2-7 | TRBV6-1 | TRBD1 | ASSEGQGAIYEQY
TRBJ2-5 | TRBV5-1 | TRBD2 | ASSVGLAGEETQY
TRBJ2-2 | TRBV6-4 | TRBD2 | ASSPTPGLALNTGELF
TRBJ1-4 | TRBV27 | . | ASSLDGATNEKLF
TRBJ2-7 | TRBV9 | . | ASSGRDSHYEQY
TRBJ2-1 | TRBV5-5 | . | ASSPLPLNEQF
TRBJ2-7 | TRBV7-9 | . | ASSHGEQGYEQY
TRBJ2-7 | TRBV11-2 | . | ASSSGDTYEQY
TRBJ2-5 | TRBV5-6 | TRBD2 | ASSLATSGRETQY
TRBJ2-1 | TRBV10-2 | . | ASSPGTRYDEQF
TRBJ1-4 | TRBV27 | TRBD1 | ASTPTGGNEKLF
TRBJ1-5 | TRBV27 | TRBD1 | ASSSHYYGQGMGMPQH
TRBJ1-6 | TRBV6-1 | TRBD1 | ASSETGSPQFNSPLH
TRBJ1-1 | TRBV19 | TRBD1 | ASSRTGGGTEAF
TRBJ1-1 | TRBV11-2 | . | ASSLVGNTEAF
TRBJ2-5 | TRBV12-5 | . | ASALGRGETQY
TRBJ1-5 | TRBV5-6 | . | ASSLWGGQPQH
TRBJ2-7 | TRBV6-5 | . | ASSYSFPASYEQY
TRBJ2-7 | TRBV5-1 | TRBD2 | ASSWGLADSYEQY
TRBJ1-2 | TRBV14 | . | ASSPGVSYGYT
TRBJ2-1 | TRBV7-9 | . | ALGDEQF
TRBJ2-7 | TRBV9 | . | ASSARGDEQY
TRBJ1-5 | TRBV2 | . | ASSDRGRSNQPQH
TRBJ2-2 | TRBV7-9 | TRBD2 | ASSLTSGSYTGELF